The 25 T cell receptor beta chains reported below all come from one sample, sequenced in a study of cytomegalovirus exposure and HLA in healthy donors. 60 Vbeta and 13 Jbeta primers were used in PCR. Profiling relied on immunoSEQ multiplex PCR, and the TCRdb table lists in-frame clones only, not all of them. This repertoire shows about 99,000 clones, over 60% found once; its top ten account for roughly 5.9%. The sample comprised PBMCs. The receptors originated from a man between 60 and 75 years old in good health and CMV-seropositive.

This clone was seen only once. Additional DNA sequences in this sample encode the identical CDR3. The V gene is TRBV11-2, the J gene TRBJ1-2; 7 bases agree with TRBD1. This CDR3 contains 14 residues. The ends lost 1 base at V and 8 bases at J; junction bases unmatched: 7. Looked up from germline, CDR1 is SGHAT and CDR2 is FQNNGV. CDR3 in DNA: TGTGCCAGCAGCTTAGGAGACAGGGCAGGGGGCTACACCTTC. Amino acid sequence: CASSLGDRAGGYTF.

This chain joins TRBV6-6 and TRBJ1-1, with D possibly TRBD1 on 6 matching bases. Trimming stripped 7 bases from V and 6 bases from J, with 9 bases between. The CDR3 consists of 11 residues. CDR1 MNHNY and CDR2 SVGAGI come from the germline V gene (reference sequence). DNA of the CDR3: TGTGCCAGCATTAGGACAGCTGAAGCTTTCTTT. Protein sequence: CASIRTAEAFF.

The chain couples TRBV15 to TRBJ1-4; 10 positions match TRBD1. CDR1 and CDR2 from the germline V gene are LNHNV and YYDKDF (reference sequence). The junction had 4 bases not matched to a gene; V was cut back by 1 base and J by 8 bases. This CDR3 is built from 15 residues. The CDR3 DNA is TGTGCCACCAGCAGAGGAGGGACAGGGGTCGAAAAACTGTTTTTT. Translating it yields CATSRGGTGVEKLFF.

The chain has TRBV6-1 and TRBJ2-1; TRBD2 aligns across 14 bases. The CDR3 length is 18 residues. Germline lookup yields CDR1 MNHNS and CDR2 SASEGT. V trimming: 3 bases; J trimming: 2 bases; junction bases outside the gene matches: 6. CDR3 amino acids: CASSDLGTSGGTYNEQFF. CDR3 coding DNA: TGTGCCAGCAGTGATTTAGGGACTAGCGGGGGCACCTACAATGAGCAGTTCTTC.

This clone appeared a single time. The gene calls are TRBV5-1 and TRBJ2-7, with D possibly matching TRBD1 (5 bases). The CDR3 loop spans 17 amino acids. Trimming cost V 4 bases and J 3 bases, with 23 bases left between them. Germline V gene lookup returns CDR1 SGHRS and CDR2 YFSETQ. This chain's CDR3 is CASSAGRQGTSYYEQYF. The CDR3 coding sequence is TGCGCCAGCAGCGCTGGGCGGCAGGGTACGTCTTACTACGAGCAGTACTTC.

The chain is built from TRBV7-2 and TRBJ1-2; TRBD1 agrees at 11 bases. The CDR3 contains 15 residues. V lost 5 bases, J lost 5 bases, and 7 bases stayed unmatched. Germline-derived CDR1 and CDR2 are SGHTA and FQGNSA. This CDR3 is CASSGGGTGGYGYTF. CDR3 coding DNA: TGTGCCAGCAGCGGAGGCGGGACAGGGGGTTATGGCTACACCTTC.

The chain combines TRBV7-6 with TRBJ2-3, with 9 bases matching TRBD1. CDR3 length: 16 amino acids. V shed 1 base and J 4 bases; nucleotides not matched to a gene: 6. Looked up from germline, CDR1 is SGHVS and CDR2 is FNYEAQ. CDR3 DNA: TGTGCCAGCAGCTTAGTGCTGGACAGGGGCTCAGATACGCAGTATTTT. Translated: CASSLVLDRGSDTQYF.

The chain uses TRBV5-4 and TRBJ1-2; 8 bases agree with TRBD1. The CDR3 runs 13 residues. Trimming removed 4 bases from V and 3 bases from J; junction bases left unmatched: 2. Germline V gene sequence: CDR1 SGHNT, CDR2 YYREEE (reference sequence). CDR3 DNA: TGTGCCAGCAGCAAGGGACAGGACTATGGCTACACCTTC. Protein sequence: CASSKGQDYGYTF.

This rearrangement joins TRBV9 to TRBJ2-1; 8 nucleotides match TRBD2. Germline V gene data show CDR1 as SGDLS and CDR2 as YYNGEE. There are 16 residues in the CDR3. With V trimmed by 0 bases and J by 2 bases, 4 bases remained unmatched. CDR3 protein: CASSVATSGPYNEQFF. CDR3 bases: TGTGCCAGCAGCGTAGCCACTAGCGGACCCTACAATGAGCAGTTCTTC.

As for this clone: The junction differs from germline at one of its ends, possibly a read error. The chain uses TRBV9 and TRBJ2-3; D is possibly TRBD1 (6 bases). The CDR3 spans 14 residues. The germline V gene encodes CDR1 SGDLS and CDR2 YYNGEE. The CDR3 loop is CASSVVGGTDTQYF. CDR3 DNA sequence: TGTGCCAGCAGCGTAGTTGGGGGCACGGATACGCAGTATTTT.

This chain links TRBV5-1 with TRBJ1-2, with D hard to call. Trimming removed 0 bases from V and 6 bases from J, with 18 bases in between. CDR1 and CDR2 from the germline V gene are SGHRS and YFSETQ. The CDR3 consists of 16 residues. In DNA, the CDR3 is TGCGCCAGCAGCTTGGAAGTAATGGGAGGTGGGGATGGCTACACCTTC. Translating it yields CASSLEVMGGGDGYTF. The full variable domain, its missing parts supplied by reference TRBV5-1 and TRBJ1-2, is KAGVTQTPRYLIKTRGQQVTLSCSPISGHRSVSWYQQTPGQGLQFLFEYFSETQRNKGNFPGRFSGRQFSNSRSEMNVSTLELGDSALYLCASSLEVMGGGDGYTFGSGTRLTVV.

The gene calls are TRBV7-2 and TRBJ1-5; possible D gene TRBD1, 5 bases. In germline, CDR1 is SGHTA, CDR2 FQGNSA. The CDR3 runs 15 residues. V dropped 5 bases and J dropped 7 bases, with 18 bases sitting between them. The CDR3 nucleotides are TGTGCCAGCAGCATATTTAGGGGTGAGATGCAGCCCCAGCATTTT. Translated: CASSIFRGEMQPQHF.

The chain carries TRBV2 and TRBJ1-5, with D tentatively TRBD1 (5 bases). The germline gives CDR1 SNHLY, CDR2 FYNNEI. V lost 7 bases, J lost 3 bases, and 10 bases lay in between. The CDR3 contains 13 residues. The CDR3 sequence: CASTGHFNQPQHF. CDR3 nucleotide sequence: TGTGCCAGCACCGGACATTTCAATCAGCCCCAGCATTTT.

The rearrangement links TRBV5-1 to TRBJ1-2; unclear D gene. The CDR3 loop spans 12 amino acids. The germline CDR1 and CDR2 sequences are SGHRS and YFSETQ. V was trimmed by 2 bases and J by 8 bases, leaving 10 bases between them. The CDR3: CASSFRGNGYTF. The CDR3 nucleotides read TGCGCCAGCAGCTTCCGGGGTAACGGCTACACCTTC.

The CDR3 region is CASSLVGAILQYF. The CDR3, as DNA: TGTGCCAGCAGCTTGGTAGGGGCCATACTCCAGTATTTT. J is TRBJ2-3 and V is TRBV5-4; D possibly corresponds to TRBD1 (5 bases). CDR3 length: 13 amino acids. Germline V CDR1 and CDR2: SGHNT, YYREEE (reference sequence). Trimming took off 0 bases at V and 12 bases at J, with 14 bases between the two ends.

The V gene is TRBV29-1, the J gene TRBJ1-2; TRBD1 matches 8 bases. Germline CDR1 is SQVTM and CDR2 is ANQGSEA. This CDR3 has 12 amino acids. V lost 7 bases, J lost 4 bases, and 5 bases stayed unmatched. The CDR3 is CSAGQVIYGYTF. The CDR3 DNA reads as TGCAGCGCGGGACAGGTTATCTATGGCTACACCTTC.

This clone was detected only a few times. The V gene is TRBV5-1, the J gene TRBJ1-1, with 8 bases fitting TRBD1. This CDR3 has 16 amino acids. From germline, CDR1 is SGHRS and CDR2 YFSETQ. V lost 1 base, J lost 7 bases, and 12 bases stayed unmatched. The CDR3 DNA reads TGCGCCAGCAGCTTGAGCCTGGGACAGGCCCCCCTTGAAGCTTTCTTT. Protein sequence: CASSLSLGQAPLEAFF. The full variable domain, in which reference TRBV5-1 and TRBJ1-1 provide the parts outside the CDR3, is KAGVTQTPRYLIKTRGQQVTLSCSPISGHRSVSWYQQTPGQGLQFLFEYFSETQRNKGNFPGRFSGRQFSNSRSEMNVSTLELGDSALYLCASSLSLGQAPLEAFFGQGTRLTVV.

The CDR3 DNA follows: TGTGCCAGCCAGGGACTAGCGGGGACCAATGAGCAGTTCTTC. It yields the protein CASQGLAGTNEQFF. This rearrangement joins TRBV18 to TRBJ2-1, with 13 bases that match TRBD2. The J segment lost 6 bases and the V segment lost 8 bases, leaving 4 bases of the junction unmatched. Per the germline V gene, CDR1 is KGHSH and CDR2 is LQKENI. The length of the CDR3 is 14 residues.

The J gene is TRBJ1-1, the V gene TRBV9; D unresolved. The CDR3 extends over 14 amino acids. CDR1 and CDR2 (germline): SGDLS, YYNGEE. Trimming removed 2 bases from V and 2 bases from J, with 10 bases in between. In DNA, the CDR3 is TGTGCCAGCAGCGTCCGGGGTGACAACACTGAAGCTTTCTTT. Its translation is CASSVRGDNTEAFF.

This clone was seen only a few times. The V gene is TRBV4-2, the J gene TRBJ2-5; TRBD2 agrees at 9 bases. The V gene end was trimmed by 1 base and the J gene end by 5 bases; junction bases not matched to a gene: 11. Germline assignment: CDR1 LGHNA and CDR2 YNFKEQ. The CDR3 is made up of 17 amino acids. CDR3 in DNA: TGTGCCAGCAGCCAAGTTTCGGCTAGCGGGGTCCGTGAGACCCAGTACTTC. Protein: CASSQVSASGVRETQYF.

The chain is built from TRBV7-2 and TRBJ2-5; TRBD1 aligns across 9 bases. The J call is doubtful: the DNA matches TRBJ2-7 better. The V gene's germline CDR1 is SGHTA and CDR2 FQGNSA. The CDR3 is made up of 12 amino acids. The CDR3 sequence is CASSPDRGEQYF. In nucleotides, the CDR3 is TGTGCCAGCAGTCCGGACAGGGGCGAGCAGTACTTC.

The rearrangement joins TRBV7-2 to TRBJ2-3; tentative D call: TRBD1 (5 bases). Germline V lookup: CDR1 SGHTA, CDR2 FQGNSA. Between the trimmed V and J ends, which lost 3 bases and 0 bases, there was a span of 10 bases. This CDR3 has 15 residues. CDR3 sequence reads: CASSFWGMSTDTQYF. DNA of the CDR3: TGTGCCAGCAGCTTCTGGGGCATGAGCACAGATACGCAGTATTTT. The full variable domain, with the rest looked up from reference TRBV7-2 and TRBJ2-3, is GAGVSQSPSNKVTEKGKDVELRCDPISGHTALYWYRQSLGQGLEFLIYFQGNSAPDKSGLPSDRFSAERTGGSVSTLTIQRTQQEDSAVYLCASSFWGMSTDTQYFGPGTRLTVL.

The chain carries TRBV7-3 and TRBJ2-3; 7 nucleotides match TRBD2. The CDR3 is 16 amino acids. The V segment lost 1 base and the J segment 5 bases; nucleotides outside the gene matches: 9. CDR1 is SGHTA, CDR2 FQGTGA, per germline. This CDR3 reads CASSLRGGAQVDTQYF. CDR3 nucleotides: TGTGCCAGCAGCTTAAGGGGAGGGGCTCAAGTAGATACGCAGTATTTT.

The rearrangement links TRBV5-4 to TRBJ2-1; 9 nucleotides agree with TRBD2. In germline, CDR1 is SGHNT, CDR2 YYREEE (reference sequence). J was trimmed by 5 bases and V by 2 bases; bases with no gene match: 5. The CDR3 has 15 residues. For the CDR3, the DNA is TGTGCCAGCAGCTTCGGAAGCGGGGGGCACAATGAGCAGTTCTTC. Translation gives CASSFGSGGHNEQFF.

V is TRBV12-2 and J is TRBJ2-2; the table's D call, TRBD2, was not checked against the DNA. TRBV12-2 is a pseudogene. The CDR3 totals 16 residues. CDR3 bases: TGTGCAAGTCGCTTAGCGAGGGAATTGGACACCGGGGAGCTGTTTTTT. This encodes CASRLARELDTGELFF.